This T cell receptor beta chain was sequenced in a study of blood T cell repertoires in COVID-19. Germline V gene data show CDR1 as LNHDA and CDR2 as SQIVND (reference sequence). With V trimmed by 3 bases and J by 4 bases, 6 bases remained unmatched. This CDR3 has 15 residues. TCRdb's table, derived via immunoSEQ multiplex PCR, lists solely in-frame clones and lacks some. The data show about 150,000 clones, 76% seen once. This receptor was taken from a man aged 55 to 70 with acute or convalescent COVID-19. The sequenced sample consisted of peripheral blood. The chain is built from TRBV19 and TRBJ2-1, with 7 bases aligning to TRBD2. The CDR3 is CASSIGRELYNEQFF. The CDR3 region has the DNA TGTGCCAGTAGTATTGGGCGGGAGTTATACAATGAGCAGTTCTTC.